The 31 T cell receptor beta chains reported below all come from one sample, sequenced in a study of post-analysis software for immune sequencing data (dated by TCRdb to about 2015). Overall study results and their limits: Patients showed significantly higher frequencies than controls for a handful of TRBV segments, among them TRBV5-6, TRBV5-1 and TRBV20-1.

These receptors have no identified antigens. The receptor library was made with PCR. These reads were obtained on an Illumina HiSeq 2500. Unique molecular identifiers were incorporated into TCR beta cDNA libraries to reduce PCR and sequencing biases. TCRdb took the public reads, trimmed them with fastp at Q25, ran MiXCR for clone calling and kept in-frame beta chains. A single entry per CDR3 protein holds the most common genes and DNA from its merged rows. The sample table contains around 440,000 distinct CDR3 sequences; only one count was recorded for approximately 46% of them. The ten largest clones take up over 10% of the sample. The sequencing sample was made of blood. These receptors were collected from a girl between 5 and 17 years old with multiple sclerosis.

This rearrangement joins TRBV20-1 to TRBJ2-6; the match to TRBD1 covers 9 bases. From germline, CDR1 is DFQATT and CDR2 SNEGSKA (reference sequence). V lost 3 bases to trimming and J lost 2 bases; unmatched junction nucleotides: 8. CDR3 length: 17 residues. The CDR3 DNA is TGCAGTGCTAGCCACAGGGGGCGAGGGACTGGGGCCAACGTCCTGACTTTC. Protein product: CSASHRGRGTGANVLTF.

The rearrangement links TRBV2 to TRBJ2-4, with D perhaps matching TRBD1 or TRBD2 (5 bases each). Germline V gene sequence: CDR1 SNHLY, CDR2 FYNNEI. The CDR3 covers 15 residues. Between the trimmed V and J ends, which lost 3 bases and 1 base, there was a span of 10 bases. The CDR3 nucleotides read TGTGCCAGCAGTGAGGGACGGGTGGCCAAAAACATTCAGTACTTC. It codes for CASSEGRVAKNIQYF.

This chain links TRBV5-1 with TRBJ2-3; 11 nucleotides match TRBD2. Unmatched junction bases numbered 2, after V lost 3 bases and J lost 5 bases. Germline CDR1 and CDR2: SGHRS and YFSETQ. The CDR3 spans 14 residues. CDR3 nucleotides: TGCGCCAGCAGCTACGGACTAGCGGGAGATACGCAGTATTTT. This translates into CASSYGLAGDTQYF.

Only a few counts were recorded for this clonotype. This chain joins TRBV10-3 and TRBJ2-7; D remains unclear. The length of the CDR3 is 12 residues. Trimming left V 6 bases short and J 6 bases short, with 12 bases between. In germline, CDR1 is ENHRY, CDR2 SYGVKD. CDR3 sequence: CAISRLDPEQYF. Here the CDR3 DNA reads TGTGCCATCAGCCGGCTCGATCCCGAGCAGTACTTC.

This chain links TRBV20-1 with TRBJ2-7, with 13 bases fitting TRBD2. Germline assignment: CDR1 DFQATT and CDR2 SNEGSKA (reference sequence). J was trimmed by 4 bases and V by 2 bases; bases with no gene match: 5. This CDR3 contains 15 residues. The CDR3 DNA follows: TGCAGTGCTAGATCCGGACTAGCGGGAGTATACGAGCAGTACTTC. Amino acid sequence: CSARSGLAGVYEQYF.

This chain connects TRBV20-1 to TRBJ1-5, with D possibly TRBD1 on 5 matching bases. This CDR3 has 15 residues. Trimming took 1 base from V and 7 from J, leaving 17 bases between them. Germline CDR1 DFQATT, CDR2 SNEGSKA (reference sequence). The CDR3 nucleotides read TGCAGTGCTAGAGGCGGTGGGGGACGAGTGCAGCCCCAGCATTTT. This codes for CSARGGGGRVQPQHF.

Many counts were recorded for this clonotype. The chain carries TRBV12-3 or TRBV12-4 and TRBJ1-1; no clear D gene. The CDR3 spans 13 residues. Trimming stripped 3 bases from V and 1 base from J, with 6 bases between. CDR3 in amino acids: CASSFQENTEAFF. The DNA for the CDR3 is TGTGCCAGCAGTTTCCAGGAGAACACTGAAGCTTTCTTT.

This clonotype was counted a few times. The CDR3 nucleotides are TGTGCCAGTAGAGTAGCGGGAGATTACGAGCAGTACTTC. Translated: CASRVAGDYEQYF. This chain uses TRBV28 with TRBJ2-7; 9 bases are shared with TRBD2. Trimming at V came to 9 bases and at J to 4 bases, leaving 7 bases not matched to a gene. The length of the CDR3 is 13 residues. The germline gives CDR1 MDHEN, CDR2 SYDVKM.

V is TRBV6-5 and J is TRBJ1-4, with 8 positions matching TRBD1. CDR1 is MNHEY and CDR2 is SVGAGI in the germline V gene. This CDR3 spans 16 amino acids. Trimming took 6 bases from V and 5 from J; bases not matched to a gene: 11. The CDR3 DNA follows: TGTGCCAGCAGACCACTGACAGGGGCCCGAAATGAAAAACTGTTTTTT. Residues: CASRPLTGARNEKLFF.

This chain links TRBV7-2 with TRBJ2-3; TRBD2 might be the D (6 bases). This CDR3 comprises 17 residues. V was shortened by 7 bases and J by 7 bases, with 27 bases between the two germline ends. Germline loops: CDR1 SGHTA, CDR2 FQGNSA. CDR3 nucleotides: TGTGCCAGCAACCTAGCGTTCGGGGAGGCCGTTATTCATACGCAGTATTTT. It yields the protein CASNLAFGEAVIHTQYF.

This rearrangement joins TRBV30 to TRBJ2-5, with 14 bases matching TRBD2. The J call may be in error: the DNA end matches TRBJ2-7 better. Germline V CDR1 and CDR2: GTSNPN, SVGIG (reference sequence). CDR3 length equals 14 residues. The CDR3 is CAWSVGTSGSEQYF. The DNA for the CDR3 is TGTGCCTGGAGTGTAGGGACTAGCGGGAGCGAGCAGTACTTC.

This sequence joins TRBV10-3 and TRBJ1-2, with D hard to call. The V gene lost 2 bases and the J gene lost 4 bases, with 17 bases spanning the gap. The CDR3 has 16 amino acids. Germline CDR1 is ENHRY and CDR2 is SYGVKD. This CDR3 is CAISEPSRRETYGYTF. The CDR3 DNA is TGTGCCATCAGTGAGCCCTCCCGCCGGGAAACCTATGGCTACACCTTC.

This sequence joins TRBV20-1 and TRBJ2-1; TRBD2 aligns across 13 bases. CDR1 and CDR2 from the germline V gene are DFQATT and SNEGSKA (reference sequence). The CDR3 loop spans 14 amino acids. Trimming took 5 bases from V and 8 from J; bases not matched to a gene: 6. Written as DNA, the CDR3 is TGCAGTGCTGCCGGACTAGCGGGAGACCATGAGCAGTTCTTC. Translating it yields CSAAGLAGDHEQFF.

This clonotype was found a few times. The chain couples TRBV20-1 to TRBJ2-5, with 8 bases aligning to TRBD1. This CDR3 comprises 15 residues. With V trimmed by 3 bases and J by 4 bases, 10 bases remained unmatched. From germline, CDR1 is DFQATT and CDR2 SNEGSKA (reference sequence). The CDR3 protein is CSASLTAGGIETQYF. In DNA, the CDR3 is TGCAGTGCTAGCCTCACCGCAGGGGGCATAGAGACCCAGTACTTC.

This clonotype was counted only a few times. The chain is built from TRBV15 and TRBJ2-4; D ambiguous. The V end was cut by 0 bases, the J end by 4 bases, with 7 bases between. This CDR3 is built from 14 residues. Germline V gene sequence: CDR1 LNHNV, CDR2 YYDKDF (reference sequence). DNA of the CDR3: TGTGCCACCAGCAGAGAGGACGGAAAAAACATTCAGTACTTC. Protein product: CATSREDGKNIQYF.

In this sample, this clonotype turned up a few times. The chain combines TRBV24-1 with TRBJ2-7; 8 positions match TRBD2. The better agreement between TRBJ2-5 and the DNA end casts doubt on the J call. The CDR3 is 16 amino acids. Germline CDR1 and CDR2: KGHDR and SFDVKD. The CDR3: CATSDHRLAHKETQYF. The CDR3 bases are TGTGCCACCAGTGATCACAGACTAGCGCATAAAGAGACCCAGTACTTC.

Only a few counts were recorded for this clonotype. V and J are TRBV7-6 and TRBJ2-1; 12 bases are a match to TRBD2. Judging by the DNA end, TRBJ2-7 fits better; the J call may be wrong. The CDR3 contains 16 residues. Germline V gene sequence: CDR1 SGHVS, CDR2 FNYEAQ. Written as DNA, the CDR3 is TGTGCCAGCAGCTTAGGCTGGACTAGCGGGACATACGAGCAGTACTTC. Translated, it gives CASSLGWTSGTYEQYF.

Concerning this clonotype: Sequence at one end of the junction differs from germline and may be a read error. The J gene is TRBJ2-3, the V gene TRBV4-2, with no clear D. Germline loops: CDR1 LGHNA, CDR2 YNFKEQ. CDR3 length equals 15 residues. CDR3 region: CAGSQAPSSTDTQYF. CDR3 coding DNA: TGTGCCGGCAGCCAAGCCCCCTCTAGCACAGATACGCAGTATTTT.

The V and J genes are TRBV5-1 and TRBJ2-1; tentatively, D is TRBD2 (5 bases). The CDR3 has 13 residues. CDR1 is SGHRS and CDR2 is YFSETQ in the germline V gene. Trimming removed 0 bases from V and 9 bases from J, with 10 bases in between. The CDR3 spells CASSLGERIEQFF. As DNA, the CDR3 is TGCGCCAGCAGCTTGGGGGAGCGAATTGAGCAGTTCTTC.

The J gene is TRBJ2-3, the V gene TRBV5-1; 14 nucleotides line up with TRBD2. Germline V lookup: CDR1 SGHRS, CDR2 YFSETQ. V gave up 0 bases and J gave up 4 bases; unmatched junction bases: 7. The length of the CDR3 is 18 residues. DNA of the CDR3: TGCGCCAGCAGCTTGGAAGGCGGGACTAGCGGGAGTTCAGATACGCAGTATTTT. It specifies CASSLEGGTSGSSDTQYF. Complete variable domain (other parts from reference TRBV5-1 and TRBJ2-3): KAGVTQTPRYLIKTRGQQVTLSCSPISGHRSVSWYQQTPGQGLQFLFEYFSETQRNKGNFPGRFSGRQFSNSRSEMNVSTLELGDSALYLCASSLEGGTSGSSDTQYFGPGTRLTVL.

This clonotype turned up a few times. The rearrangement uses TRBV4-2 and TRBJ1-5; D is uncertain. The germline CDR1 and CDR2 sequences are LGHNA and YNFKEQ. Trimming pared 3 bases from V and 4 bases from J, leaving 7 bases between. The CDR3 covers 13 residues. CDR3 amino acids: CASSQAGNQPQHF. The CDR3 DNA sequence: TGTGCCAGCAGCCAGGCTGGAAATCAGCCCCAGCATTTT.

This clonotype was observed a handful of times. V is TRBV7-2 and J is TRBJ2-7; D is undetermined. Germline V lookup: CDR1 SGHTA, CDR2 FQGNSA. This CDR3 region has 13 residues. The ends were cut back, 1 base at V and 9 bases at J, with 13 bases in the middle. This CDR3 reads CASSLVGQFWQYF. Written as DNA, the CDR3 is TGTGCCAGCAGCTTAGTCGGCCAATTCTGGCAGTACTTC.

The rearrangement links TRBV27 to TRBJ1-2; 9 nucleotides line up with TRBD1. In germline, CDR1 is MNHEY, CDR2 SMNVEV (reference sequence). Trimming cost V 5 bases and J 4 bases; bases outside gene matches: 11. The CDR3 is 16 amino acids. CDR3 bases: TGTGCCAGCAGTATAAACCGGGACAGGGAACTCTATGGCTACACCTTC. Amino acid sequence: CASSINRDRELYGYTF.

CDR3 loop: CASSVIQNTEAFF. In nucleotides, the CDR3 is TGTGCCAGCAGTGTAATACAAAACACTGAAGCTTTCTTT. This sequence joins TRBV6-1 and TRBJ1-1; no clear D gene. This CDR3 contains 13 residues. V lost 4 bases to trimming and J lost 2 bases, with 8 bases between them. Germline V CDR1 and CDR2: MNHNS, SASEGT.

The V and J genes are TRBV7-2 and TRBJ2-5; weak D call: TRBD2 (6 bases). This CDR3 contains 14 residues. Trimming removed 5 bases from V and 4 bases from J, with 14 bases in between. Germline lookup yields CDR1 SGHTA and CDR2 FQGNSA. Here the CDR3 DNA reads TGTGCCAGCAGCAGTCCGGGGGAAGGAGAGACCCAGTACTTC. This codes for CASSSPGEGETQYF.

The chain links TRBV7-2 to TRBJ2-3; a possible D gene is TRBD2 (6 bases). Germline CDR1 is SGHTA and CDR2 is FQGNSA. The CDR3 is 12 amino acids. V lost 5 bases to trimming and J lost 5 bases, with 8 bases between them. For the CDR3, the DNA is TGTGCCAGCAGCCCGGGACTAGATACGCAGTATTTT. Translating it yields CASSPGLDTQYF.

The chain carries TRBV28 and TRBJ2-1; 7 bases line up with TRBD2. J lost 3 bases, V lost 3 bases, and 8 bases had no gene match. Germline V gene data show CDR1 as MDHEN and CDR2 as SYDVKM. The CDR3 spans 16 residues. CDR3 DNA: TGTGCCAGCAGTTTTTACGGGGGGAGGCTCTACAATGAGCAGTTCTTC. Translated: CASSFYGGRLYNEQFF.

The CDR3 coding sequence is TGCGCCAGCAGCGTCTCTCTTCGTACTAATTCACCCCTCCACTTT. Protein product: CASSVSLRTNSPLHF. J is TRBJ1-6 and V is TRBV5-1; D is unclear. V lost 4 bases to trimming and J lost 6 bases, with 14 bases between them. Germline CDR1 SGHRS, CDR2 YFSETQ. CDR3 length equals 15 residues.

The chain couples TRBV6-1 to TRBJ1-4; 7 nucleotides align to TRBD1. V gave up 5 bases and J gave up 8 bases; unmatched junction bases: 5. Germline values: CDR1 MNHNS, CDR2 SASEGT. This CDR3 spans 13 amino acids. CDR3 nucleotides: TGTGCCAGCAGTCGCAACAGGGGCGAAAAACTGTTTTTT. This translates into CASSRNRGEKLFF.

This chain joins TRBV4-2 and TRBJ2-1; the match to TRBD2 covers 12 bases. The CDR3 totals 15 residues. Germline V CDR1 and CDR2: LGHNA, YNFKEQ. V shed 3 bases, J shed 10 bases, and the junction held 7 bases outside the gene matches. The CDR3 coding sequence is TGTGCCAGCAGCCAGACGATGACTAGCGGGAGAGAGCAGTTCTTC. It translates to CASSQTMTSGREQFF.

About this clonotype itself: It may be a read error: a sequence one base away is much more abundant. The chain carries TRBV5-1 and TRBJ1-2; D may be TRBD1 (5 bases). The CDR3 is 14 amino acids. Germline V gene data show CDR1 as SGHRS and CDR2 as YFSETQ. Trimming cost V 4 bases and J 4 bases, with 14 bases left between them. CDR3 bases: TGCGCCAGCAGCGTGGGGGAACGGGGCTATGGCTACACCTTC. Translation: CASSVGERGYGYTF.